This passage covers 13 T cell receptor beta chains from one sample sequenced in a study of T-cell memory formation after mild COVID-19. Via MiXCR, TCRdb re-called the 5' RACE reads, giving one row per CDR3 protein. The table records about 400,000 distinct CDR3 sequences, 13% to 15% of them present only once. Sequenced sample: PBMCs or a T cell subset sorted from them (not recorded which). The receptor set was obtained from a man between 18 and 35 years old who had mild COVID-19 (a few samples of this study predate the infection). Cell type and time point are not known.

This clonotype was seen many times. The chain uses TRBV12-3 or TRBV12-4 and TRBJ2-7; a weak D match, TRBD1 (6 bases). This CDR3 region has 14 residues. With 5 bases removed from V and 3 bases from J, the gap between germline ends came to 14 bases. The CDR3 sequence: CASSPTDSFYEQYF. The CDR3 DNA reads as TGTGCCAGCAGTCCGACGGACAGCTTCTACGAGCAGTACTTC.

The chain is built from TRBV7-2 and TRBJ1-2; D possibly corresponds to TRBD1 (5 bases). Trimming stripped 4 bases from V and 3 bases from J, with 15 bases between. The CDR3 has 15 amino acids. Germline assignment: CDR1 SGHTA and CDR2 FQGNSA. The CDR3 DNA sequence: TGTGCCAGCAGCTCACCTACCCCGGGGCACTATGGCTACACCTTC. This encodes CASSSPTPGHYGYTF.

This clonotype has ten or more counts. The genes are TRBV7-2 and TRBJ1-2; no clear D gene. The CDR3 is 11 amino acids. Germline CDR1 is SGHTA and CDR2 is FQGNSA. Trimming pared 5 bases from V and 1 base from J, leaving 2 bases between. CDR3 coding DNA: TGTGCCAGCAGCGGTAACTATGGCTACACCTTC. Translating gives CASSGNYGYTF.

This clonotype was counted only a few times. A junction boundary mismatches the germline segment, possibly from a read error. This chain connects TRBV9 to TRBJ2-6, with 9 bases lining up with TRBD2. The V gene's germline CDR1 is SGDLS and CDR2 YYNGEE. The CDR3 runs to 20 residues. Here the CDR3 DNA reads TGTGCCAGCAGCGTCCCCACTGGGGAGCGGGGGGAATCTGAGGCCAACGTCCTGACTTTC. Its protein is CASSVPTGERGESEANVLTF.

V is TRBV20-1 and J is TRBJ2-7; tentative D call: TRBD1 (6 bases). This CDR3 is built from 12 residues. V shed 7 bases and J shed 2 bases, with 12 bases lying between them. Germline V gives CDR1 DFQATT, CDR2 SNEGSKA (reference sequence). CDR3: CSVETGTYEQYV. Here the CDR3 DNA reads TGCAGTGTTGAGACAGGAACCTACGAGCAGTACGTC.

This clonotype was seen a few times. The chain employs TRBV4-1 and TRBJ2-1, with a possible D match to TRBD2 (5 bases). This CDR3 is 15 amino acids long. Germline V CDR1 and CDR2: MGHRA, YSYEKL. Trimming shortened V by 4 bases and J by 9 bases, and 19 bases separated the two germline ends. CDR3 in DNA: TGCGCCAGCAGCCTCCGAACCGGGATGGCGAGTGAGCAGTTCTTC. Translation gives CASSLRTGMASEQFF.

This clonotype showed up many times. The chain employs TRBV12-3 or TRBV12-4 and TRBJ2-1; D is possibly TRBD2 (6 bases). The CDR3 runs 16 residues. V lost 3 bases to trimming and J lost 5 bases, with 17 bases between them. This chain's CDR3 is CASSFRQAGFNNEQFF. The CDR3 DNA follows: TGTGCCAGCAGTTTTCGGCAGGCGGGGTTTAACAATGAGCAGTTCTTC.

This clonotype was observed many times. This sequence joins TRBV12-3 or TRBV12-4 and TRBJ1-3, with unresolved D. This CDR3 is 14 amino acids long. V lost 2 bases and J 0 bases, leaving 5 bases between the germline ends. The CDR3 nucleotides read TGTGCCAGCAGTTTACGGAGCTCTGGAAACACCATATATTTT. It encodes CASSLRSSGNTIYF.

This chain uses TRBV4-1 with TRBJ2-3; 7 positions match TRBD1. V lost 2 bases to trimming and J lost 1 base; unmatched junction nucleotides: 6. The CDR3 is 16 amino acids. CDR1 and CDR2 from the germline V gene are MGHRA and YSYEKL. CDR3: CASSQNPGQGTDTQYF. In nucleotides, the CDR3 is TGCGCCAGCAGCCAAAACCCAGGACAGGGCACAGATACGCAGTATTTT.

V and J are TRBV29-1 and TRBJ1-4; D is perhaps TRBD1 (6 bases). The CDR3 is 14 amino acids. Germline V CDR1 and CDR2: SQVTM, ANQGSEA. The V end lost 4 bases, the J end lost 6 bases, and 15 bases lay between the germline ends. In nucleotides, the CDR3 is TGCAGCGTTGCCCCCGAGACAGGACATGAAAAACTGTTTTTT. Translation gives CSVAPETGHEKLFF.

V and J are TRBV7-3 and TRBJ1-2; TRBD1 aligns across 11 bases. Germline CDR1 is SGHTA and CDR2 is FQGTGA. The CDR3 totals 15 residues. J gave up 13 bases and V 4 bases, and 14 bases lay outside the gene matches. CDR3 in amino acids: CASSSNSPGQGVLTF. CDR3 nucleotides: TGTGCCAGCAGCTCAAACTCCCCGGGACAGGGGGTGCTCACCTTC.

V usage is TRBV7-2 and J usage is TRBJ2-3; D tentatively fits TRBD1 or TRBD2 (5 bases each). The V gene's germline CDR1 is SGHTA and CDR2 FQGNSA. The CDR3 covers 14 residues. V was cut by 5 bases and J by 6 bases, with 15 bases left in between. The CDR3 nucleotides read TGTGCCAGCAGCACCGGACTCGCAGGGGATACGCAGTATTTT. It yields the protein CASSTGLAGDTQYF.

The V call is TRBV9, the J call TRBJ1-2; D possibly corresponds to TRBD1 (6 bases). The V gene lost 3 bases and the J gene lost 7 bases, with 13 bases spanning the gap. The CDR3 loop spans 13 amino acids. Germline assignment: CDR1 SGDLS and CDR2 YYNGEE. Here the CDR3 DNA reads TGTGCCAGCAGCGAACCCACGGGGGCTGGCTACACCTTC. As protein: CASSEPTGAGYTF.